This passage covers 6 T cell receptor beta chains from one sample sequenced in a study of T cells in Graves' hyperthyroidism and ophthalmopathy. RNA transcripts yielded amplified TCR beta CDR3 regions. The HTBI primer set was used in a first-round RT-PCR of the TCR CDR3. One entry per CDR3 protein results from TCRdb running MiXCR on the multiplex PCR reads. The sample yields 500,000 to 750,000 distinct CDR3 sequences, 15% to 19% seen once. Input material: blood. Receptors originate from a woman aged 30 to 39 with Graves' hyperthyroidism.

V and J are TRBV7-2 and TRBJ2-4; either TRBD1 or TRBD2 may fit D (5 bases each). The CDR3 has 18 residues. V was trimmed by 1 base and J by 0 bases, leaving 16 bases between them. CDR1 and CDR2 (germline): SGHTA, FQGNSA. The CDR3 protein is CASSLDLRAGIAKNIQYF. CDR3 in DNA: TGTGCCAGCAGCTTAGATCTGAGGGCAGGGATAGCCAAAAACATTCAGTACTTC.

The rearrangement joins TRBV5-6 to TRBJ1-2, with D tentatively TRBD1 (6 bases). Trimming pared 1 base from V and 2 bases from J, leaving 15 bases between. Germline lookup yields CDR1 SGHDT and CDR2 YYEEEE. The CDR3 is 16 residues long. CDR3 nucleotides: TGTGCCAGCAGCTTGCAGGGGACCAGGACCAACTATGGCTACACCTTC. Translating gives CASSLQGTRTNYGYTF.

This chain uses TRBV18 with TRBJ2-7; the match to TRBD2 covers 11 bases. The CDR3 has 16 residues. V was clipped by 3 bases and J by 4 bases; unmatched bases: 8. Germline V gene data show CDR1 as KGHSH and CDR2 as LQKENI. Here the CDR3 reads CASSPVPGLAAYEQYF. The CDR3 nucleotides read TGTGCCAGCTCACCTGTCCCGGGACTAGCGGCATACGAGCAGTACTTC.

This clonotype appeared many times. One junction end disagrees with the germline gene, perhaps due to a read error. The chain joins TRBV7-2 to TRBJ2-3; 8 bases are shared with TRBD2. The CDR3 loop spans 15 amino acids. In germline, CDR1 is SGHTA, CDR2 FQGNSA. The CDR3 DNA reads TGTGCCAGCAGCGTAGCGGGAAGGTTCGCAGATACGCAGTATTTT. As protein: CASSVAGRFADTQYF. Variable domain in full (rest from reference TRBV7-2 and TRBJ2-3): GAGVSQSPSNKVTEKGKDVELRCDPISGHTALYWYRQSLGQGLEFLIYFQGNSAPDKSGLPSDRFSAERTGGSVSTLTIQRTQQEDSAVYLCASSVAGRFADTQYFGPGTRLTVL.

There are many counts of this clonotype. V and J are TRBV12-3 or TRBV12-4 and TRBJ1-5; D is uncertain. The V and J ends lost 3 bases and 2 bases respectively, with 11 bases between them. CDR3 length: 15 amino acids. The CDR3 reads CASSFRTGGNQPQHF. The CDR3 region has the DNA TGTGCCAGCAGTTTCCGGACCGGGGGCAATCAGCCCCAGCATTTT.

In this sample, this clonotype turned up a few times. The J gene is TRBJ2-3, the V gene TRBV20-1, with TRBD2 identical over 11 bases. Germline trimming cut 3 bases from V and 1 base from J; bases unmatched to any gene: 3. In germline, CDR1 is DFQATT, CDR2 SNEGSKA (reference sequence). The CDR3 totals 15 residues. In DNA form, the CDR3 reads TGCAGTGCTAGTCATAGCGGGAGGGGCACAGATACGCAGTATTTT. It yields the protein CSASHSGRGTDTQYF.